This T cell receptor (beta chain) derives from a study of PD-1 blockade in mismatch repair-deficient tumors. Time point defined: approximately nine-day in vitro stimulation with candidate neoantigen peptide 4. A few pembrolizumab responders had their TCRs sequenced. Seven ELISpot-reactive neoantigen peptides each drove an approximately 10-day in vitro stimulation. Clones were read by immunoSEQ multiplex PCR, and TCRdb kept only the in-frame ones, dropping some. The repertoire includes more than 12,000 clones, roughly 84% of them detected once, and about 22% sits in the top ten. V was cut by 3 bases and J by 3 bases, with 14 bases left in between. The CDR3 totals 15 residues. Germline values: CDR1 MGHRA, CDR2 YSYEKL. Note on this clone: The antigen remains unidentified.

The source material was cells cultured in vitro, sampled from a patient treated with pembrolizumab. The origin of this receptor is an adult with mismatch repair-deficient cancer. The J gene is TRBJ1-2, the V gene TRBV4-1, with D perhaps matching TRBD1 (5 bases). The CDR3 region is CASSQLAGTYYGYTF. The CDR3 DNA is TGCGCCAGCAGCCAGCTGGCAGGGACGTACTATGGCTACACCTTC.